This T cell receptor beta chain was found in a study of response to subunit inactivated influenza vaccine. Trimming took 2 bases from V and 5 from J, leaving 19 bases between them. The germline V gene encodes CDR1 GTSNPN and CDR2 SVGIG (reference sequence). The CDR3 covers 16 residues. This clonotype has just a few counts. No antigen is known for it. Study outcomes and limitations: It was the authors' suggestion that each seasonal influenza vaccination recruits few new T cells.

TCRdb reprocessed the RT-PCR reads with MiXCR, giving one entry per CDR3 protein. The sample has hundreds of thousands of distinct CDR3 sequences, approximately 10% seen once. The sample was also linked to a second study, of T cells expressing NK-cell markers. That paper notes: 5'RACE template switching built TCR beta cDNA with unique molecular identifiers.

This chain connects TRBV30 to TRBJ1-5, with unresolved D. The sequenced sample was PBMCs from blood, obtained on the day of vaccination. The TCR was taken from a man aged 45 to 65 who received an inactivated influenza vaccine. The CDR3: CAWSIGPGAGDQPQHF. The CDR3 bases are TGTGCCTGGAGTATTGGGCCGGGTGCTGGAGATCAGCCCCAGCATTTT.